This TCR beta chain came from a study of neurological immune-mediated disorders. V gave up 6 bases and J gave up 2 bases; unmatched junction bases: 7. The germline V gene encodes CDR1 KGHSH and CDR2 LQKENI. The CDR3 contains 16 residues. This clonotype was recorded a few times. Its antigen is currently unknown. Every sequencing run drew on 15-18 subjects and yielded over 200 million TCR-beta sequences. TCRdb called the 5' RACE reads again in MiXCR, with one record for every CDR3 protein. The data contain under 20,000 distinct CDR3 sequences, about 2.5% of them singletons. Broader study findings: No sharing of CDR3 amino acid sequences was observed among expanded clones across subjects, suggesting private repertoires in all groups.

The chain employs TRBV18 and TRBJ2-1; TRBD1 agrees at 10 bases. The sample comprised PBMCs. The clonotype originates from a woman between 18 and 29 years old with multiple sclerosis. CDR3 sequence: CASSRLGQGAYNEQFF. The CDR3 DNA is TGTGCCAGCTCCAGACTCGGACAGGGGGCCTACAATGAGCAGTTCTTC.